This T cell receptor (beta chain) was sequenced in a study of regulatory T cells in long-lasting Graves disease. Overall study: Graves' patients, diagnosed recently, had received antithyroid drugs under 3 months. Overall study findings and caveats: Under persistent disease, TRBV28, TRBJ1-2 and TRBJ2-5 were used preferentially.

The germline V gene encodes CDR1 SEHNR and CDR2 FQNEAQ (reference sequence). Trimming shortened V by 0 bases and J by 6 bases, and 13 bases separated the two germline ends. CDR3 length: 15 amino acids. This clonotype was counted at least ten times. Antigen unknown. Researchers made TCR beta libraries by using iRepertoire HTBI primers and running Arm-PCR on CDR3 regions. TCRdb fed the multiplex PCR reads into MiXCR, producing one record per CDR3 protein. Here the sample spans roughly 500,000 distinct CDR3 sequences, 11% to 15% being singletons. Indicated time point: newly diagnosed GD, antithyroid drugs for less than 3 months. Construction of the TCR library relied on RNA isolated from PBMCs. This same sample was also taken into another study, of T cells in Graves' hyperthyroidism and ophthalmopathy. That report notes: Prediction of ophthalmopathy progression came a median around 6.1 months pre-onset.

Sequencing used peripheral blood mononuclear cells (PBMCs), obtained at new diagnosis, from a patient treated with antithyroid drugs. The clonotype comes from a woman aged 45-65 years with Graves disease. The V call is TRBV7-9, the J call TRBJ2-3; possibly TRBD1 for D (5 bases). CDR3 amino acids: CASSLAARASDTQYF. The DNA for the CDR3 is TGTGCCAGCAGCTTAGCCGCCAGGGCTTCTGATACGCAGTATTTT.